This TCR beta chain was recorded in a study of patients and donors after allogeneic stem cell transplantation. The CDR3 contains 15 residues. V lost 1 base and J lost 1, with 5 bases in between. This clonotype showed up just a few times. From the RT-PCR reads, TCRdb called clonotypes with MiXCR, one entry per CDR3 protein. Counted here are about a million distinct CDR3 sequences, 15% to 20% occurring once; the ten biggest clones make up around 5.5%. The clonotype was recovered from a human donor who was either an allogeneic HSCT recipient or a stem cell or donor lymphocyte infusion donor (not recorded which). It is not recorded whose cells these are; they may come from a transplant donor. The sequenced material came from blood, either unsorted or a sorted T cell fraction (not recorded which). This rearrangement joins TRBV12-3 or TRBV12-4 to TRBJ2-6; D is uncertain. The CDR3 reads CASSLDPSGANVLTF. The CDR3 DNA follows: TGTGCCAGCAGTTTAGACCCATCTGGGGCCAACGTCCTGACTTTC.